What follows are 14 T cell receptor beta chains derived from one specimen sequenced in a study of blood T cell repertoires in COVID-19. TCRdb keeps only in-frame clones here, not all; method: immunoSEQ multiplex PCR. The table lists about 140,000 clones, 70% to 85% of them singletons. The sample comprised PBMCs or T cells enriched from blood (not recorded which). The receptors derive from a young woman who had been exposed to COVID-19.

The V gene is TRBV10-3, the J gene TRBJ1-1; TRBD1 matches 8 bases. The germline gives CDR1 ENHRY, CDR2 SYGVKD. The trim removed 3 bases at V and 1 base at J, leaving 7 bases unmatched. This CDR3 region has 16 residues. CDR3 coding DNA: TGTGCCATCAGTGAATACCCGACAGGGGCGAACACTGAAGCTTTCTTT. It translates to CAISEYPTGANTEAFF.

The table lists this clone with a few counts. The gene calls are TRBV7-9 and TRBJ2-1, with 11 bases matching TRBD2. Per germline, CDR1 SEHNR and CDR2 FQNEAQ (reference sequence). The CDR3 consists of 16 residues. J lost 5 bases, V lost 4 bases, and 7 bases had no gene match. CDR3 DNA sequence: TGTGCCAGCAGCTACTATACGGGACTAGCGGACAATGAGCAGTTCTTC. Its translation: CASSYYTGLADNEQFF.

CDR3 in amino acids: CASSFTSGRDGEQFF. CDR3 in DNA: TGCGCCAGCAGCTTCACTAGCGGGAGAGATGGTGAGCAGTTCTTC. J is TRBJ2-1 and V is TRBV5-1; 11 bases align to TRBD2. Germline CDR1 and CDR2: SGHRS and YFSETQ. The CDR3 runs to 15 residues. V lost 2 bases to trimming and J lost 9 bases; unmatched junction nucleotides: 7.

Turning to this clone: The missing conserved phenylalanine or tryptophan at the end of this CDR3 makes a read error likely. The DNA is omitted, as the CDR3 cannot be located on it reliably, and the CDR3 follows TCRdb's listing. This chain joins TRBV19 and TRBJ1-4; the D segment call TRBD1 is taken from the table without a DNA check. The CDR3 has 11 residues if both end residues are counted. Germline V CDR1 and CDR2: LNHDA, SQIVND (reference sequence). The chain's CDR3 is CASLPPPARDI.

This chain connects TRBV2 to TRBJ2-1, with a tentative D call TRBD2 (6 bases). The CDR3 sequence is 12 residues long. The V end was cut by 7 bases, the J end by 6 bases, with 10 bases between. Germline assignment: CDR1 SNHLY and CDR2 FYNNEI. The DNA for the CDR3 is TGTGCCAGCAAGTCCGGGGGCAATGAGCAGTTCTTC. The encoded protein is CASKSGGNEQFF.

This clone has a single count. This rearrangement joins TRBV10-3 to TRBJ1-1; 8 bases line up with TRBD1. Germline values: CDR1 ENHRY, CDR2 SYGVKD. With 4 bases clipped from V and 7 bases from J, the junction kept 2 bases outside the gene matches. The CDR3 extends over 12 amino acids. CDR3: CAISGDRYEAFF. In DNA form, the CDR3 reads TGTGCCATCAGTGGGGACAGGTATGAAGCTTTCTTT.

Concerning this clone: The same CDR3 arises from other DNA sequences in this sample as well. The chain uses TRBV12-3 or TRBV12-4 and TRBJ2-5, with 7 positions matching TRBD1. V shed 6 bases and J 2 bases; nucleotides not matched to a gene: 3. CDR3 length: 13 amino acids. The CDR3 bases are TGTGCCAGCAGCAGGGACAGTCAAGAGACCCAGTACTTC. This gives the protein CASSRDSQETQYF.

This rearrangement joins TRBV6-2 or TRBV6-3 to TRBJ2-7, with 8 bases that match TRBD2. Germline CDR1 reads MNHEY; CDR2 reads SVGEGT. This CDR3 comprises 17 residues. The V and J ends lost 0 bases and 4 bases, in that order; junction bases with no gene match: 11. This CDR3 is CASSYSGGRLFPYEQYF. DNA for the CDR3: TGTGCCAGCAGTTACTCGGGCGGGAGGCTTTTCCCTTACGAGCAGTACTTC.

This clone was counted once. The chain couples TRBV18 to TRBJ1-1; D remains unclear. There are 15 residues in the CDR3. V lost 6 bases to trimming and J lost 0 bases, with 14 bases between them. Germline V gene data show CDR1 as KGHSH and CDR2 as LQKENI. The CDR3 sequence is CASSGGWIMNTEAFF. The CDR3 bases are TGTGCCAGCTCCGGCGGTTGGATAATGAACACTGAAGCTTTCTTT.

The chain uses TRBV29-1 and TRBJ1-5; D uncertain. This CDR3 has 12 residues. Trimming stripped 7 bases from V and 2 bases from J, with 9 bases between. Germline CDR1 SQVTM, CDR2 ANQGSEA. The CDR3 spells CSAGDRNQPQHF. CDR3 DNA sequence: TGCAGCGCAGGAGATCGCAATCAGCCCCAGCATTTT. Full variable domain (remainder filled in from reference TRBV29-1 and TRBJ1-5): SAVISQKPSRDICQRGTSLTIQCQVDSQVTMMFWYRQQPGQSLTLIATANQGSEATYESGFVIDKFPISRPNLTFSTLTVSNMSPEDSSIYLCSAGDRNQPQHFGDGTRLSIL.

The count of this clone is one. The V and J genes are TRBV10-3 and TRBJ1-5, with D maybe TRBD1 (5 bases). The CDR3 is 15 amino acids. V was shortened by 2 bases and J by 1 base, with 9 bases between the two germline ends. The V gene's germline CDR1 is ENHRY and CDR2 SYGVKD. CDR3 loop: CAISEVGGSNQPQHF. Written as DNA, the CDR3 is TGTGCCATCAGTGAGGTCGGGGGGAGCAATCAGCCCCAGCATTTT.

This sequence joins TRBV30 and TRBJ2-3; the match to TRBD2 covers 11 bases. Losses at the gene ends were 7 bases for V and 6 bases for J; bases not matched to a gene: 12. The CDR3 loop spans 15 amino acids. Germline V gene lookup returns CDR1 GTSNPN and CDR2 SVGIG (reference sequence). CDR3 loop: CAFKKLAGESDTQYF. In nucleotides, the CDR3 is TGTGCCTTCAAAAAACTAGCGGGAGAGTCGGATACGCAGTATTTT.

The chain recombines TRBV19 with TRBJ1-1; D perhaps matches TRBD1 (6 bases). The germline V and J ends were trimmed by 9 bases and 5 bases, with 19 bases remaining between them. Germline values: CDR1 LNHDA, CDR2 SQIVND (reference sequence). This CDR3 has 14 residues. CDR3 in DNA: TGTGCCAGCAACCCAAGGGGGGGTCAGACTGAAGCTTTCTTT. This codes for CASNPRGGQTEAFF.

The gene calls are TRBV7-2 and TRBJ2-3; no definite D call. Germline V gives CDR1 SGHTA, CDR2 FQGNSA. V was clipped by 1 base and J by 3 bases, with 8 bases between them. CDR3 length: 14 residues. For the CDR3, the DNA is TGTGCCAGCAGCTTAGGTCCCCTAACAGATACGCAGTATTTT. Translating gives CASSLGPLTDTQYF.